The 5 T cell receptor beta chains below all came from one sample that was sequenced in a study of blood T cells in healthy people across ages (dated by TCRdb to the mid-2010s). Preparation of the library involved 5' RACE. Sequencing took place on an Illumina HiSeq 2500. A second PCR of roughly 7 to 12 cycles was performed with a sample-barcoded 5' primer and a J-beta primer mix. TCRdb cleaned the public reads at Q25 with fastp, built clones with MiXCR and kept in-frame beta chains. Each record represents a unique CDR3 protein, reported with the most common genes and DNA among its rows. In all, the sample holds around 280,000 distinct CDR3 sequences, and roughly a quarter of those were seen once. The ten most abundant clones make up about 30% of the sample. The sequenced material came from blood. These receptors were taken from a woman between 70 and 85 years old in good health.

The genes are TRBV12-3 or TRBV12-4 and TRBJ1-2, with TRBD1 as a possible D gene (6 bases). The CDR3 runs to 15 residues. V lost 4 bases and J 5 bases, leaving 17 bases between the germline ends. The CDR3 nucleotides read TGTGCCAGCAGTTACCCCGGGGGGGCCCATTATGGCTACACCTTC. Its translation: CASSYPGGAHYGYTF.

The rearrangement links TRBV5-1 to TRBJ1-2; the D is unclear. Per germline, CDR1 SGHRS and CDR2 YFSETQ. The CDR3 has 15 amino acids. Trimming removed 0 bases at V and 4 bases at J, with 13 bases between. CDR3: CASSLVSGGSYGYTF. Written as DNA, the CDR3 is TGCGCCAGCAGCTTGGTATCAGGTGGGAGCTATGGCTACACCTTC.

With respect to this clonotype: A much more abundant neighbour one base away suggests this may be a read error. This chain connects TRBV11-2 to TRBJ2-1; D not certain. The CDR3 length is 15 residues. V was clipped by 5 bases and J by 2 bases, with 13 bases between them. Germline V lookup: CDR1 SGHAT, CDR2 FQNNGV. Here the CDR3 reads CASSNRGQPYNEQFF. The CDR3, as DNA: TGTGCCAGCAGCAATAGAGGTCAGCCCTACAATGAGCAGTTCTTC. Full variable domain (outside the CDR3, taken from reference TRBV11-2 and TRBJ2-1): EAGVAQSPRYKIIEKRQSVAFWCNPISGHATLYWYQQILGQGPKLLIQFQNNGVVDDSQLPKDRFSAERLKGVDSTLKIQPAKLEDSAVYLCASSNRGQPYNEQFFGPGTRLTVL.

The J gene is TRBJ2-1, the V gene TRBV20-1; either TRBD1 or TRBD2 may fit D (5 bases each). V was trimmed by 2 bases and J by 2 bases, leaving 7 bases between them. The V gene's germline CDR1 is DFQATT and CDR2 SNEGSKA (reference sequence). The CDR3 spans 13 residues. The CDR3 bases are TGCAGTGCTAGAAGGGACCCCTACAATGAGCAGTTCTTC. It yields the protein CSARRDPYNEQFF.

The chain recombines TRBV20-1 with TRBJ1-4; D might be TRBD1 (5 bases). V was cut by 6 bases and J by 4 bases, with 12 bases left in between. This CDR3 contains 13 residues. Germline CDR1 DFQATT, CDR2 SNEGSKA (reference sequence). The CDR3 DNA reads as TGCAGTGCCCAGACAGAACATAATGAAAAACTGTTTTTT. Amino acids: CSAQTEHNEKLFF.